This T cell receptor (beta chain) originates from a study of blood T cells in healthy people across ages. Study-wide results and caveats: Greater diversity and more naive CD4+ cells were seen in long-lived donors than in aged donors.

Then a second PCR, running roughly 7 to 11 cycles, was carried out with a sample-barcoded 5' primer and a J-beta primer mix. TCRdb analysed the 5' RACE reads with MiXCR anew, one entry per CDR3 protein. The sample carries 790,000 or so distinct CDR3 sequences, about 46% recorded once. The V gene lost 0 bases and the J gene lost 11 bases, with 16 bases spanning the gap. The CDR3 totals 14 residues. The V gene's germline CDR1 is SGHAT and CDR2 FQNNGV. The study recruited healthy Caucasian donors from Russia who were aged about 6 to 95. About 10 milliliters of peripheral blood were drawn from each donor. Worth noting for this clonotype: The antigen is undetermined.

The receptor was isolated from a man older than 75 in good health. The sample consisted of blood. The gene calls are TRBV11-2 and TRBJ2-5, with D maybe TRBD2 (5 bases). CDR3 loop: CASSLEGSSNEQYF. The CDR3, as DNA: TGTGCCAGCAGCTTAGAAGGGAGCAGCAATGAGCAGTACTTC.